This record concerns one TCR beta chain sequence. As yet, its antigen is unknown. This sample stems from a study of identical twins. Study-level points and caveats: Invariant MAIT and iNKT cells may have partly biased zero-insertion analyses.

TCRdb reprocessed the 5' RACE reads with MiXCR, giving one entry per CDR3 protein. The sample consists of approximately 500,000 distinct CDR3 sequences, 15% of them appearing once. This sample was shared with a second study, whose subject was yellow fever vaccine responses in identical twins.

The clonotype comes from a woman younger than 35 in good health. The sample comprised CD4+ T cells sorted from blood.

As DNA, the CDR3 is TGCAGTGCCGGCGACAGCGAAAAACTGTTTTTT. It specifies CSAGDSEKLFF. The chain uses TRBV20-1 and TRBJ1-4, with D perhaps matching TRBD1 (5 bases). Looked up from germline, CDR1 is DFQATT and CDR2 is SNEGSKA (reference sequence). The CDR3 consists of 11 residues. Trimming left V 6 bases short and J 8 bases short, with 10 bases between.